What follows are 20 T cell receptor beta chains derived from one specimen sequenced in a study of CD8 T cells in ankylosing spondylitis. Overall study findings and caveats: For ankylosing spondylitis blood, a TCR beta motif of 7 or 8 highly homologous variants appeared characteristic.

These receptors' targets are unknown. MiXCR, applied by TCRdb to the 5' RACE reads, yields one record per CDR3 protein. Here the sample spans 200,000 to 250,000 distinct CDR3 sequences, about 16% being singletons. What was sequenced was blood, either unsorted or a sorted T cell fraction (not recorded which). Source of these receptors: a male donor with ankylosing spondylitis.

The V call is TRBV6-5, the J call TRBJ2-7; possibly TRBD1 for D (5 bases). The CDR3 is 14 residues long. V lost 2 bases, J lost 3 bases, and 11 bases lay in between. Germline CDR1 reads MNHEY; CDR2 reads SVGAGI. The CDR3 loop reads CASSYRAGIYEQYF. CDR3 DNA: TGTGCCAGCAGTTACCGGGCAGGGATCTACGAGCAGTACTTC.

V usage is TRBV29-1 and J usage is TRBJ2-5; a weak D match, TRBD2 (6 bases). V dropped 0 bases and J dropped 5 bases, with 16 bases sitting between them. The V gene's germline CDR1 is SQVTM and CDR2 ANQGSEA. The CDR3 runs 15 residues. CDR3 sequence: CSVEESEGEGETQYF. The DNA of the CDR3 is TGCAGCGTTGAAGAATCGGAGGGAGAGGGGGAGACCCAGTACTTC.

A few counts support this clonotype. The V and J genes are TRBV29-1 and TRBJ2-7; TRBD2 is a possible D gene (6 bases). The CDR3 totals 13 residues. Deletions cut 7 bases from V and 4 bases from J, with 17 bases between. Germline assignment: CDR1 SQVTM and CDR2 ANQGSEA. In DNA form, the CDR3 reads TGCAGCGCCACGTTTCCTGGAGGGTACGAGCAGTACTTC. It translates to CSATFPGGYEQYF.

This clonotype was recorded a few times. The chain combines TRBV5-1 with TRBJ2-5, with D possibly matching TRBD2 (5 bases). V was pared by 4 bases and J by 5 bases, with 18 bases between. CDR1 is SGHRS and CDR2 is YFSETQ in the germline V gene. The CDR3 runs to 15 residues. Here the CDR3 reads CASSPEWSSVETQYF. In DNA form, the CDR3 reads TGCGCCAGCAGCCCGGAATGGAGTAGCGTGGAGACCCAGTACTTC.

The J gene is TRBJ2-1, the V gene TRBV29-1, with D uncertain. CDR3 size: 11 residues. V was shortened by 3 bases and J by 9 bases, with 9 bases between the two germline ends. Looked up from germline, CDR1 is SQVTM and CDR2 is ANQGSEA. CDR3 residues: CSVDRLGEQFF. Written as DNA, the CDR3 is TGCAGCGTTGACAGGCTAGGTGAGCAGTTCTTC.

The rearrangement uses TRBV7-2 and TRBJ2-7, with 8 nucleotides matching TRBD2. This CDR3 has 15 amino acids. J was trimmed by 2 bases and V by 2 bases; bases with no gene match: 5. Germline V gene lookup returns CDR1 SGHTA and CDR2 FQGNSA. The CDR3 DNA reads TGTGCCAGCAGCTTATTTCCGGGGGGGCCCTACGAGCAGTACTTC. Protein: CASSLFPGGPYEQYF.

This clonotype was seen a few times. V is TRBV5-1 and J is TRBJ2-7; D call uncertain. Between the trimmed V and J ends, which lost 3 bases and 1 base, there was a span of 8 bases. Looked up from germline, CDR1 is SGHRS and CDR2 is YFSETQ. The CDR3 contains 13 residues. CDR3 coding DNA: TGCGCCAGCAGCTCATGGCCTTCCTACGAGCAGTACTTC. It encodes CASSSWPSYEQYF.

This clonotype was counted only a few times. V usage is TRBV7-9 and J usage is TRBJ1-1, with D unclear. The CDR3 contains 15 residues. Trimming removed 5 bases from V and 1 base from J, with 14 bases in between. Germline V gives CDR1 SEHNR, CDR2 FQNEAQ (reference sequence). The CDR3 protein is CASSLTPHENTEAFF. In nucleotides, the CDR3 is TGTGCCAGCAGCCTTACCCCACACGAGAACACTGAAGCTTTCTTT. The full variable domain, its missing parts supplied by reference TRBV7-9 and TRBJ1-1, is DTGVSQNPRHKITKRGQNVTFRCDPISEHNRLYWYRQTLGQGPEFLTYFQNEAQLEKSRLLSDRFSAERPKGSFSTLEIQRTEQGDSAMYLCASSLTPHENTEAFFGQGTRLTVV.

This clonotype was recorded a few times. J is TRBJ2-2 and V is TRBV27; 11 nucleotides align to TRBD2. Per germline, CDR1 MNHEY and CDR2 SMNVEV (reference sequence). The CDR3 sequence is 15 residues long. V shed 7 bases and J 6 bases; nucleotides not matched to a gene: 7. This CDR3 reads CASKGLAGGPGELFF. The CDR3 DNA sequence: TGTGCCAGCAAAGGTCTAGCGGGAGGACCCGGGGAGCTGTTTTTT.

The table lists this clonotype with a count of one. The CDR3 sequence is CASSYETGRVNEQFF. As DNA, the CDR3 is TGTGCCAGCAGTTACGAGACAGGGAGAGTCAATGAGCAGTTCTTC. The J gene is TRBJ2-1, the V gene TRBV6-2 or TRBV6-3; 7 bases agree with TRBD1. In germline, CDR1 is MNHEY, CDR2 SVGEGT. This CDR3 is 15 amino acids long. The ends lost 2 bases at V and 6 bases at J; junction bases unmatched: 7.

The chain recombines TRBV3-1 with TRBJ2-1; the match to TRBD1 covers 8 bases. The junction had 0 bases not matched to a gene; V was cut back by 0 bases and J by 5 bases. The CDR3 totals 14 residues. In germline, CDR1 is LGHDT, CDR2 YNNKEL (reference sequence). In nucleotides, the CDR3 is TGTGCCAGCAGCCAAGAGGACAGGGACAATGAGCAGTTCTTC. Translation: CASSQEDRDNEQFF.

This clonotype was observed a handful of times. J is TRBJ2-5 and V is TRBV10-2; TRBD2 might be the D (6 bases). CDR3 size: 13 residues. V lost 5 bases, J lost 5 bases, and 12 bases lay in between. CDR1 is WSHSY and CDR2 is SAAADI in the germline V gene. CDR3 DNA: TGCGCCAGCAGTCCGAGTGGGGGGGAGACCCAGTACTTC. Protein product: CASSPSGGETQYF.

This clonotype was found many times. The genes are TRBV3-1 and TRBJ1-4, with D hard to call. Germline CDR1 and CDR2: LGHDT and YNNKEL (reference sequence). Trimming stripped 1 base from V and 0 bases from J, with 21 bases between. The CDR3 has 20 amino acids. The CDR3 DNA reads TGTGCCAGCAGCCAAGGCATATTCGGTTCCAAGGGCTCAACTAATGAAAAACTGTTTTTT. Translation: CASSQGIFGSKGSTNEKLFF.

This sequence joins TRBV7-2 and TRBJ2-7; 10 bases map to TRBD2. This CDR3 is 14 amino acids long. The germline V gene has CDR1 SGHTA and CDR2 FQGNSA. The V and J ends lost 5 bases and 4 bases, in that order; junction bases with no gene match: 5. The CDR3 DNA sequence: TGTGCCAGCAGCCCACCAGCGGGAGGGTACGAGCAGTACTTC. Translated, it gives CASSPPAGGYEQYF.

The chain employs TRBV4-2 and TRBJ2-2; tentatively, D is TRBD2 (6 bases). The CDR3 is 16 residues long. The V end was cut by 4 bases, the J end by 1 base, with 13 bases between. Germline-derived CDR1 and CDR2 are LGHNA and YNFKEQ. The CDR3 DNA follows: TGTGCCAGCAGCCCCCCCGGCGGGGAGAACACCGGGGAGCTGTTTTTT. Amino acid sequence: CASSPPGGENTGELFF.

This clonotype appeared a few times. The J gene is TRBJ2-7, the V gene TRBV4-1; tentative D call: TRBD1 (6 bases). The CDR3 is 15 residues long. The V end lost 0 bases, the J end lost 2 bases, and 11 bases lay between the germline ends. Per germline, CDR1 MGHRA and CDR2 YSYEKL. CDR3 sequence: CASSQEWGRAYEQYF. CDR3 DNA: TGCGCCAGCAGCCAAGAATGGGGGCGCGCCTACGAGCAGTACTTC.

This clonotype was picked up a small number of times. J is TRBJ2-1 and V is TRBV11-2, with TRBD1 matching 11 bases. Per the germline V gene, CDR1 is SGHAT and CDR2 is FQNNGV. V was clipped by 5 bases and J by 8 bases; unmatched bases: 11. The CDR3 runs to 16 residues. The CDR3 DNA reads TGTGCCAGCAGCCTTTATACCGGGACAGGGGGTTATGAGCAGTTCTTC. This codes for CASSLYTGTGGYEQFF.

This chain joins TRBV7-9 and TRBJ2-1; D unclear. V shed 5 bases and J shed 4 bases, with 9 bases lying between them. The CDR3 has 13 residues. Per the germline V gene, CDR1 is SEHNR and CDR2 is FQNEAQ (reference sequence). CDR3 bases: TGTGCCAGCAGCCAGATTTCTTACAATGAGCAGTTCTTC. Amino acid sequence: CASSQISYNEQFF.

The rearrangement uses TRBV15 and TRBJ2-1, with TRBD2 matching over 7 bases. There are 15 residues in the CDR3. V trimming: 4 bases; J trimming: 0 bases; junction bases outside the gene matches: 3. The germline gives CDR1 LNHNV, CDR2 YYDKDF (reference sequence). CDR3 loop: CATSKSGTSYNEQFF. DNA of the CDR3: TGTGCCACCAGCAAAAGCGGGACCTCCTACAATGAGCAGTTCTTC.

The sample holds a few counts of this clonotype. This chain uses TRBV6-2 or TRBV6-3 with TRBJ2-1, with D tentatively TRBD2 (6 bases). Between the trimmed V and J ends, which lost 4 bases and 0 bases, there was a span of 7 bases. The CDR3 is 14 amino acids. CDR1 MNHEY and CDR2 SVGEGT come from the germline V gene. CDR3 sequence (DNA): TGTGCCAGCAGTTCGGACTACTCCTACAATGAGCAGTTCTTC. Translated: CASSSDYSYNEQFF.